These 3 T cell receptor beta chains were all obtained from the same sample, sequenced in a study of Ad26.COV2.S vaccination and SARS-CoV-2 variants. Treatment denoted: roughly 18 received Ad26.COV2.S at low or high dose, single or two shots; about five received placebo; per-sample allocation not given. Material that was analyzed had been drawn on day 63 after the first vaccine or placebo injection. Repertoires were generated with immunoSEQ multiplex PCR, while TCRdb's copy carries only in-frame clones and drops some. This sample yields 300,000 to 350,000 clones, of which approximately 87% are seen a single time; about 5.4% belongs to the top ten. This specimen was peripheral blood, taken in a trial of Ad26.COV2.S vaccine versus placebo. These receptors originate from a person between 18 and 59 years old who received the Ad26.COV2.S COVID-19 vaccine or a placebo.

This chain connects TRBV12-5 to TRBJ2-1, with TRBD1 matching 7 bases. There are 15 residues in the CDR3. Trimming took 6 bases from V and 5 from J; bases not matched to a gene: 10. CDR1 is LGHNT, CDR2 FRNRAP, per germline. This chain's CDR3 is CASGNPGGVDNEQFF. DNA for the CDR3: TGTGCTAGTGGCAATCCAGGGGGAGTTGACAATGAGCAGTTCTTC.

J is TRBJ1-4 and V is TRBV7-9; 8 nucleotides line up with TRBD1. V shed 4 bases, J shed 8 bases, and the junction held 9 bases outside the gene matches. This CDR3 is 15 amino acids long. Germline-derived CDR1 and CDR2 are SEHNR and FQNEAQ (reference sequence). The CDR3 DNA is TGTGCCAGCAGCTCTGCAGGGGGCGGCATAGAAAAACTGTTTTTT. It specifies CASSSAGGGIEKLFF.

The rearrangement uses TRBV6-5 and TRBJ1-2; D gene unclear. Germline V gene sequence: CDR1 MNHEY, CDR2 SVGAGI. V lost 6 bases and J lost 2, with 7 bases in between. The CDR3 is 12 amino acids. In DNA, the CDR3 is TGTGCCAGCAGCCCCGGGAACTATGGCTACACCTTC. Amino acids: CASSPGNYGYTF.